These 21 T cell receptor beta chains came from one sample sequenced in a study of OX40 agonist ivuxolimab in advanced cancers. Some clones are missing from TCRdb's copy, which holds only in-frame ones; the method was immunoSEQ multiplex PCR. The sample lists 60,000 or so clones, over 75% occurring once. The sample in question was CD4+ or CD8+ T cells sorted from blood, obtained in a trial of the OX40 agonist ivuxolimab. These receptors came from an adult with an advanced solid tumor such as melanoma, head and neck, liver or kidney cancer.

The chain couples TRBV2 to TRBJ1-2; D gene ambiguous. CDR1 is SNHLY and CDR2 is FYNNEI in the germline V gene. The CDR3 spans 13 residues. The V end lost 1 base, the J end lost 8 bases, and 11 bases lay between the germline ends. The CDR3 reads CASSEVRSEGYTF. In DNA, the CDR3 is TGTGCCAGCAGTGAAGTGAGGAGTGAGGGCTACACCTTC.

The chain links TRBV27 to TRBJ2-3; no clear D. CDR1 and CDR2 from the germline V gene are MNHEY and SMNVEV (reference sequence). V was shortened by 6 bases and J by 4 bases, with 11 bases between the two germline ends. This CDR3 has 13 amino acids. The DNA of the CDR3 is TGTGCCAGCAGCCGTATCCAGGCAGATACGCAGTATTTT. This codes for CASSRIQADTQYF.

J is TRBJ2-7 and V is TRBV6-5; 8 bases fit TRBD1. The V and J ends lost 0 bases and 4 bases, in that order; junction bases with no gene match: 5. CDR1 and CDR2 (germline): MNHEY, SVGAGI. This CDR3 has 15 residues. The CDR3 coding sequence is TGTGCCAGCAGTTACTCCGGACAGGGTCGGTACGAGCAGTACTTC. Translation gives CASSYSGQGRYEQYF.

This clone was picked up one time. The chain is built from TRBV6-5 and TRBJ1-1; tentative D call: TRBD1 (5 bases). The CDR3 is 14 amino acids. Germline assignment: CDR1 MNHEY and CDR2 SVGAGI. V was pared by 4 bases and J by 1 base, with 10 bases between. This CDR3 reads CASSLGAGNTEAFF. CDR3 DNA: TGTGCCAGCAGTTTAGGGGCAGGGAACACTGAAGCTTTCTTT.

The chain employs TRBV10-3 and TRBJ2-7; TRBD1 matches 11 bases. CDR3 size: 15 residues. Germline-derived CDR1 and CDR2 are ENHRY and SYGVKD. V lost 5 bases to trimming and J lost 2 bases; unmatched junction nucleotides: 5. The CDR3 DNA is TGTGCCATCAGTCGGGACAGGGGGGGCCCCTACGAGCAGTACTTC. Translated: CAISRDRGGPYEQYF.

The V call is TRBV7-9, the J call TRBJ2-3, with D possibly being TRBD1 (6 bases). The CDR3 is made up of 17 amino acids. Germline CDR1 and CDR2: SEHNR and FQNEAQ (reference sequence). Trimming removed 7 bases from V and 3 bases from J, with 23 bases in between. CDR3 sequence (DNA): TGTGCCAGCACCGTAAGCCCCCGGGACATAACAACAGATACGCAGTATTTT. Protein sequence: CASTVSPRDITTDTQYF.

The gene calls are TRBV4-1 and TRBJ1-1; D perhaps matches TRBD1 (5 bases). V was pared by 0 bases and J by 1 base, with 9 bases between. Per the germline V gene, CDR1 is MGHRA and CDR2 is YSYEKL. This CDR3 region has 15 residues. The CDR3 coding sequence is TGCGCCAGCAGCCAAGATATTCAGGGGAACACTGAAGCTTTCTTT. Translation: CASSQDIQGNTEAFF.

This chain uses TRBV2 with TRBJ1-1; 7 bases agree with TRBD1. CDR1 SNHLY and CDR2 FYNNEI come from the germline V gene. This CDR3 has 13 residues. V dropped 8 bases and J dropped 4; count of bases not matched to a gene: 7. The chain's CDR3 is CASALPGGTEAFF. DNA of the CDR3: TGTGCCAGCGCTCTCCCAGGGGGCACTGAAGCTTTCTTT. Full variable domain (outside the CDR3, taken from reference TRBV2 and TRBJ1-1): EPEVTQTPSHQVTQMGQEVILRCVPISNHLYFYWYRQILGQKVEFLVSFYNNEISEKSEIFDDQFSVERPDGSNFTLKIRSTKLEDSAMYFCASALPGGTEAFFGQGTRLTVV.

The chain couples TRBV7-2 to TRBJ2-7; TRBD2 matches at 9 bases. The CDR3 contains 15 residues. Germline V lookup: CDR1 SGHTA, CDR2 FQGNSA. Trimming took 2 bases from V and 7 from J; bases not matched to a gene: 9. Here the CDR3 DNA reads TGTGCCAGCAGCTTAACCCTAGCGGGATCGGATGAGCAGTACTTC. Its translation is CASSLTLAGSDEQYF.

The V gene is TRBV18, the J gene TRBJ1-2; D gene unclear. V lost 3 bases to trimming and J lost 4 bases, with 6 bases between them. The CDR3 has 12 residues. CDR1 is KGHSH, CDR2 LQKENI, per germline. The CDR3 is CASSPDRYGYTF. CDR3 DNA sequence: TGTGCCAGCTCACCCGACCGCTATGGCTACACCTTC.

The table lists this clone with a few counts. The chain links TRBV7-3 to TRBJ1-1, with D unresolved. This CDR3 comprises 13 residues. The ends were cut back, 6 bases at V and 0 bases at J, with 8 bases in the middle. Germline V gene sequence: CDR1 SGHTA, CDR2 FQGTGA. CDR3 DNA: TGTGCCAGCAGTAAATACATGAACACTGAAGCTTTCTTT. Translating gives CASSKYMNTEAFF. Complete variable domain (other parts from reference TRBV7-3 and TRBJ1-1): GAGVSQTPSNKVTEKGKYVELRCDPISGHTALYWYRQSLGQGPEFLIYFQGTGAADDSGLPNDRFFAVRPEGSVSTLKIQRTERGDSAVYLCASSKYMNTEAFFGQGTRLTVV.

This rearrangement joins TRBV10-3 to TRBJ1-2, with 7 positions matching TRBD1. V was clipped by 6 bases and J by 6 bases; unmatched bases: 7. The length of the CDR3 is 13 residues. Germline V gene data show CDR1 as ENHRY and CDR2 as SYGVKD. CDR3 amino acids: CAISQDRFNGYTF. The CDR3 DNA is TGTGCCATCAGCCAGGACAGGTTTAATGGCTACACCTTC.

The sample holds one count of this clone. The V and J genes are TRBV7-8 and TRBJ1-1; possibly TRBD1 for D (5 bases). The CDR3 totals 15 residues. Per germline, CDR1 SGHVS and CDR2 FQNEAQ. The V and J ends lost 5 bases and 6 bases respectively, with 19 bases between them. The CDR3 loop reads CASSTGPGIRSEAFF. CDR3 in DNA: TGTGCCAGCAGCACAGGCCCCGGGATAAGATCTGAAGCTTTCTTT.

This clone was seen a single time. V usage is TRBV19 and J usage is TRBJ1-2, with a tentative D call TRBD1 (5 bases). With 6 bases removed from V and 0 bases from J, the gap between germline ends came to 17 bases. CDR1 and CDR2 (germline): LNHDA, SQIVND (reference sequence). The CDR3 consists of 16 residues. CDR3 DNA sequence: TGTGCCAGTAGCCGAACCCGAACAGGCGCTAACTATGGCTACACCTTC. Protein product: CASSRTRTGANYGYTF.

V gene TRBV19 combines with J gene TRBJ1-5; D is unclear. CDR3 length: 14 amino acids. The germline V gene has CDR1 LNHDA and CDR2 SQIVND (reference sequence). The ends were cut back, 3 bases at V and 3 bases at J, with 9 bases in the middle. The CDR3 coding sequence is TGTGCCAGTAGTATTACTGGGGTCAATCAGCCCCAGCATTTT. This sequence encodes CASSITGVNQPQHF.

This clone was detected only once. The chain carries TRBV5-8 and TRBJ1-3, with a tentative D call TRBD1 (5 bases). Germline V gene lookup returns CDR1 SGHTS and CDR2 YDEGEE. V gave up 0 bases and J gave up 0 bases, with 10 bases separating them. The CDR3 length is 16 residues. CDR3 sequence: CASSLAWGNSGNTIYF. In DNA, the CDR3 is TGTGCCAGCAGCTTGGCCTGGGGGAACTCTGGAAACACCATATATTTT.

This clone was detected a few times. This chain links TRBV18 with TRBJ2-1, with 15 bases identical to TRBD2. Germline V gives CDR1 KGHSH, CDR2 LQKENI. The CDR3 runs to 17 residues. The V segment lost 3 bases and the J segment 7 bases; nucleotides outside the gene matches: 7. The CDR3: CASSPQGTSGGSNEQFF. The CDR3 DNA is TGTGCCAGCTCACCCCAAGGGACTAGCGGGGGGTCGAATGAGCAGTTCTTC.

The chain carries TRBV30 and TRBJ1-2; D unclear. Trimming took off 4 bases at V and 8 bases at J, with 20 bases between the two ends. This CDR3 contains 14 residues. Germline CDR1 reads GTSNPN; CDR2 reads SVGIG (reference sequence). The CDR3 reads CAWTGGRARWGYTF. CDR3 sequence (DNA): TGTGCCTGGACAGGAGGGAGGGCCCGCTGGGGCTACACCTTC.

The chain combines TRBV10-1 with TRBJ1-3, with D unclear. V was clipped by 3 bases and J by 1 base, with 7 bases between them. The CDR3 totals 14 residues. The germline gives CDR1 WNHNN, CDR2 SYGVQD (reference sequence). The CDR3 DNA follows: TGCGCCAGCAGTGACGAGGGTTCTGGAAACACCATATATTTT. Translating it yields CASSDEGSGNTIYF.

This clone has at least ten counts. The chain couples TRBV2 to TRBJ1-2, with D perhaps matching TRBD1 (6 bases). This CDR3 spans 15 amino acids. Trimming cost V 4 bases and J 3 bases, with 15 bases left between them. CDR1 is SNHLY, CDR2 FYNNEI, per germline. The CDR3 region is CASSAGDNYYYGYTF. CDR3 coding DNA: TGTGCCAGCAGTGCCGGGGACAACTACTACTATGGCTACACCTTC.

This clone has only one observation. This sequence joins TRBV19 and TRBJ2-3, with D unresolved. The V end was cut by 7 bases, the J end by 2 bases, with 10 bases between. This CDR3 has 13 residues. Germline CDR1 LNHDA, CDR2 SQIVND (reference sequence). CDR3 region: CASKRQDTDTQYF. The CDR3, as DNA: TGTGCCAGTAAAAGGCAAGACACAGATACGCAGTATTTT.